This TCR beta chain was identified during a study of T cell repertoires in cytomegalovirus infection (dated by TCRdb to about 2019). With respect to the entire study: Peptide stimulations targeted recently identified HLA-C-restricted CMV epitopes, whose presentation resists viral immunomodulation, together with well-studied HLA-B-restricted epitopes. The HLA type of each donor mattered for the analysis, because public TCR beta signatures pointed to carriage of CMV infection along with the matching HLA type.

Read against the paper, the sample's treatment or condition label means: in vitro stimulation with specific CMV peptide epitopes to enrich CMV-specific T cells. The germline V gene (reference sequence) gives CDR1 as LNHDA and CDR2 as SQIVND. V drops 2 bases and J drops 0 bases, leaving 8 bases in between. The CDR3 spans 16 residues, from the cysteine through the phenylalanine. Only the CDR3 part of the read is kept: 48 bases, read in frame from the first base. General conclusions and limits of the study: Cumulative frequency of public TCR beta family members discriminated carriers of CMV infection plus the relevant HLA type in this cohort and an independent approximately 360-donor cohort. The ex vivo response was dominated by HLA-C-restricted CMV-specific TCR beta clonotypes, which also provided the single most frequent clonotype in two of eight donors.

In this sample, this clonotype turned up a few times. The antigen this receptor binds is unknown. Per-nucleotide qualities are absent, and no much larger clonotype sits a single base away. Sequenced using an Illumina HiSeq 1500. TCRdb reran the public reads through fastp at Q25 and MiXCR, keeping productive beta chains. Duplicate CDR3 protein sequences are folded into a single record with the most common DNA and genes. This sample gives around 900,000 distinct CDR3 sequences in total; 30% to 40% of them show up just once. The ten largest make up around 15% of the sample. This TCR derives from a human donor in good health (CMV status not recorded). Some clones in this sample may be carry-over from other donors' samples. The specimen comprised cultured CD8+ T cells from PBMCs, sampled from culture after CMV antigen stimulation. Recombination connected TRBV19 to TRBJ1-6, with the D gene uncertain. The DNA sequence reads TGTGCCAGTAGTATATTTGGAAGCTCCTATAATTCACCCCTCCACTTT. Translation gives CASSIFGSSYNSPLHF.